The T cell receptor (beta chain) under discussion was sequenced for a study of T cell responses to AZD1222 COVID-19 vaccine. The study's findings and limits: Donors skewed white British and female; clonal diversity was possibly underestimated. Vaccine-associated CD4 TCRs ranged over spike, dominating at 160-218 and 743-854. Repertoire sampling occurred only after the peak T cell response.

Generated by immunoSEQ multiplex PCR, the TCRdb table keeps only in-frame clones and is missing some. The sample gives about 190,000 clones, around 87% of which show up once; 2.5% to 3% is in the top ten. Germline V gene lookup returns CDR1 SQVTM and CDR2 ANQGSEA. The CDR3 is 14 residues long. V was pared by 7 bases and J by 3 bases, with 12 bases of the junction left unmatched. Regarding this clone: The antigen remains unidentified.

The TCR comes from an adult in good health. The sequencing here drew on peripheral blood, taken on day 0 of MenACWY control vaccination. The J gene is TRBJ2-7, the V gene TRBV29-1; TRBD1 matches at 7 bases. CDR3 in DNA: TGCAGCGCCCGGAGAAACAGGGGTCACTACGAGCAGTACTTC. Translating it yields CSARRNRGHYEQYF.